This T cell receptor beta chain appears in the sequencing data of a study of regulatory T cells in long-lasting Graves disease. As to time point: newly diagnosed GD, antithyroid drugs for less than 3 months. The TCR library was prepared using RNA isolated from PBMCs. CDR3-region Arm-PCR and iRepertoire HTBI primers produced the TCR beta libraries. TCRdb re-derived calls from the multiplex PCR reads in MiXCR, one entry per CDR3 protein. Seen here are about 460,000 distinct CDR3 sequences, approximately 15% observed once, and the top ten hold about 15%. This sample was shared with a second study, whose subject was T cells in Graves' hyperthyroidism and ophthalmopathy.

The material was peripheral blood mononuclear cells (PBMCs), obtained at new diagnosis, from a patient treated with antithyroid drugs. The TCR sequence derives from a woman aged 45-60 years with Graves disease.

The CDR3 here is CASSYSGRANEQFF. CDR3 nucleotides: TGTGCCAGCAGTTATAGCGGGAGGGCCAATGAGCAGTTCTTC. V and J are TRBV12-3 or TRBV12-4 and TRBJ2-1; TRBD2 aligns across 11 bases. The CDR3 spans 14 residues. V trimming: 4 bases; J trimming: 6 bases; junction bases outside the gene matches: 2.